The rows below give T cell receptor beta chains drawn from one sample of a study of beta chain features in type 1 diabetes. Using immunoSEQ multiplex PCR, the repertoire was profiled, and TCRdb retains in-frame clones only, with some absent. The data contain about 650,000 clones, around 11% of them seen just once; the ten biggest clones take up 0.09% to 0.15%. Sequenced material: naive CD4+ T cells from blood. Source of these receptors: a man in his thirties or forties with type 1 diabetes. Both conserved end residues are part of each CDR3. The D gene is left open where the match is weak. A clone size is listed for some rows: how often the clone was seen (once, few, many), or a class if it is expanded.

abundance: .; v_gene: TRBV7-7; j_gene: TRBJ2-2; d_gene: .; CDR3aa: CASSPAPQGGTGELFF; CDR3nt: TGTGCCAGCAGCCCAGCCCCCCAGGGGGGCACCGGGGAGCTGTTTTTT
abundance: .; v_gene: TRBV21-1; j_gene: TRBJ2-7; d_gene: .; CDR3aa: CASSKSGGGTHEQYF; CDR3nt: TGTGCCAGCAGCAAATCGGGCGGGGGGACCCACGAGCAGTACTTC
abundance: .; v_gene: TRBV5-4; j_gene: TRBJ1-1; d_gene: .; CDR3aa: CAISKEGGATEAFF; CDR3nt: TGTGCCATCTCTAAGGAGGGAGGTGCAACTGAAGCTTTCTTT
abundance: .; v_gene: TRBV7-9; j_gene: TRBJ2-7; d_gene: TRBD2; CDR3aa: CASSLASRGDSYEQYF; CDR3nt: TGTGCCAGCAGCTTAGCTTCACGGGGGGACTCCTACGAGCAGTACTTC
abundance: .; v_gene: TRBV6-5; j_gene: TRBJ2-7; d_gene: .; CDR3aa: CASTPRKREQYF; CDR3nt: TGTGCCAGCACCCCACGAAAACGTGAGCAGTACTTC
abundance: few; v_gene: TRBV5-1; j_gene: TRBJ2-2; d_gene: TRBD1; CDR3aa: CASSLPGTANTGELFF; CDR3nt: TGCGCCAGCAGCTTGCCCGGGACAGCGAACACCGGGGAGCTGTTTTTT
abundance: few; v_gene: TRBV4-2; j_gene: TRBJ2-3; d_gene: TRBD2; CDR3aa: CASSQDWASGANTDTQYF; CDR3nt: TGTGCCAGCAGCCAAGATTGGGCTAGCGGGGCGAACACAGATACGCAGTATTTT
abundance: few; v_gene: TRBV29-1; j_gene: TRBJ1-2; d_gene: .; CDR3aa: CSVEESNYGYTF; CDR3nt: TGCAGCGTTGAAGAATCTAACTATGGCTACACCTTC
abundance: .; v_gene: TRBV27; j_gene: TRBJ2-1; d_gene: .; CDR3aa: CASSPRSFSSYNEQFF; CDR3nt: TGTGCCAGCAGTCCCCGGTCGTTCAGCTCCTACAATGAGCAGTTCTTC
abundance: few; v_gene: TRBV6-5; j_gene: TRBJ2-7; d_gene: TRBD1; CDR3aa: CASRGTGQGAYEQYF; CDR3nt: TGTGCCAGCAGGGGTACGGGACAGGGGGCCTACGAGCAGTACTTC
abundance: few; v_gene: TRBV5-1; j_gene: TRBJ2-7; d_gene: TRBD1; CDR3aa: CASSLGQDEQYF; CDR3nt: TGCGCCAGCAGCTTAGGACAGGACGAGCAGTACTTC
abundance: few; v_gene: TRBV5-4; j_gene: TRBJ1-6; d_gene: TRBD1; CDR3aa: CASTTGTGFSPLHF; CDR3nt: TGTGCCAGCACCACCGGGACAGGCTTTTCACCCCTCCACTTT
abundance: .; v_gene: TRBV6-5; j_gene: TRBJ1-3; d_gene: .; CDR3aa: CASSLSSGNTIYF; CDR3nt: TGTGCCAGCAGCCTTTCCTCAGGAAACACCATATATTTT
abundance: few; v_gene: TRBV4-3; j_gene: TRBJ2-1; d_gene: .; CDR3aa: CASSQDHELFYNEQFF; CDR3nt: TGCGCCAGCAGCCAAGATCACGAACTGTTCTACAATGAGCAGTTCTTC